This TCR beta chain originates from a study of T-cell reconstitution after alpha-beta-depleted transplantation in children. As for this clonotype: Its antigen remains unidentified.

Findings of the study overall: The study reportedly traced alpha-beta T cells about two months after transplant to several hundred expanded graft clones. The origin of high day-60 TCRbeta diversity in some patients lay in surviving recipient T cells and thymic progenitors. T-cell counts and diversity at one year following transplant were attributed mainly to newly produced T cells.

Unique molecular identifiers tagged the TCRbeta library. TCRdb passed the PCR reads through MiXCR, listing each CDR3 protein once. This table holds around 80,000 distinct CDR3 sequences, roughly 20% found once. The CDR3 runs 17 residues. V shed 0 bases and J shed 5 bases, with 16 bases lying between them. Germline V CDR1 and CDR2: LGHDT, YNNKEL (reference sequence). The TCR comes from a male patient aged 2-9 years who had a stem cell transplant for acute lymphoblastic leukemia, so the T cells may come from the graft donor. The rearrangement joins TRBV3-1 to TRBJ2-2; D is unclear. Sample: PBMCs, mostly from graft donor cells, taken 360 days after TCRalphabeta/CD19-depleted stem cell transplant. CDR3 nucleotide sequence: TGTGCCAGCAGCCAAGATCTGTGGGGTAGCAGAACCGGGGAGCTGTTTTTT. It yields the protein CASSQDLWGSRTGELFF.